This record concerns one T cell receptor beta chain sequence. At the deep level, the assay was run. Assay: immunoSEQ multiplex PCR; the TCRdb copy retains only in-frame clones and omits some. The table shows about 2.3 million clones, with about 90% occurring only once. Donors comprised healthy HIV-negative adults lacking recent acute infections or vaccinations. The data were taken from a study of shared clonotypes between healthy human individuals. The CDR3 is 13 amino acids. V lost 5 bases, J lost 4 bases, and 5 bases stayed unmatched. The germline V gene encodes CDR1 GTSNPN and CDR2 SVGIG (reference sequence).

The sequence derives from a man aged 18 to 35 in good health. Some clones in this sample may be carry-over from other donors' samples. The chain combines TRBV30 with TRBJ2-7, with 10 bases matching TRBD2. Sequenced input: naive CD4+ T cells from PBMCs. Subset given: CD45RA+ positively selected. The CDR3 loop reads CAWHSGRGYEQYF. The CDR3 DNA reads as TGTGCCTGGCACAGCGGGAGGGGTTACGAGCAGTACTTC.